These T cell receptor beta chains were read from a single sample in a study of shared clonotypes between healthy human individuals. Clones were read by immunoSEQ multiplex PCR, and TCRdb kept only the in-frame ones, dropping some. The sample has over 850,000 clones, 75% to 85% seen once. Sequenced material: memory CD4+ T cells from PBMCs. The receptors derive from a man aged 18 to 35 in good health. Some clones in this sample may be carry-over from other donors' samples. CDR3s include the opening cysteine and the closing phenylalanine or tryptophan. The size entry is marked missing in some rows and otherwise reads once, few, many or a size class.

V gene	CDR3 length	clone size	J gene	CDR3 protein
TRBV5-1	16	-	TRBJ1-2	CASSARRTGSGYGYTF
TRBV6-1	14	once	TRBJ1-1	CASSRTSGGTEAFF
TRBV6-8	17	-	TRBJ2-1	CASSYLGGRSSYNEQFF
TRBV5-1	12	-	TRBJ1-1	CASSSGRAEAFF
TRBV5-1	16	-	TRBJ1-6	CASSLGQYSYNSPLHF
TRBV5-1	15	-	TRBJ1-2	CASSFPGVMDYGYTF
TRBV7-9	18	-	TRBJ2-3	CASSSVAGGVSWTDTQYF
TRBV12-5	12	-	TRBJ2-1	CASGFPGTGEFF
TRBV28	15	-	TRBJ1-3	CASSLYPASGNTIYF
TRBV7-8	19	-	TRBJ1-2	CASSLGGFYGGTTNYGYTF
TRBV6-6	13	-	TRBJ1-5	CASSLGGEQPQHF
TRBV27	14	many	TRBJ2-1	CASSLSFGSNEQFF
TRBV15	15	-	TRBJ1-3	CATSSDRAAGNTIYF
TRBV18	17	-	TRBJ2-3	CASSPPLAGGPGDTQYF
TRBV30	15	-	TRBJ2-1	CAWSVLSSGSMEQFF
TRBV6-5	15	-	TRBJ2-7	CASSPLGGRPYEQYF
TRBV5-1	13	-	TRBJ2-7	CASSSTYSYEQYF
TRBV9	13	-	TRBJ2-2	CASSADLAGELFF
TRBV10-1	20	-	TRBJ2-7	CASSEQPMSTGTSVSYEQYF
TRBV7-2	14	-	TRBJ2-5	CASSLAGRSETQYF
TRBV19	14	-	TRBJ2-7	CASSLGMGTYEQYF
TRBV27	15	few	TRBJ2-3	CASGQTYRSTDTQYF
TRBV5-4	15	-	TRBJ1-1	CASSFPGTGVTEAFF
TRBV7-9	11	once	TRBJ2-7	CASSPVYEQYF
TRBV4-2	17	-	TRBJ1-4	CASSQEGSGPSGEKLFF
TRBV6-6	14	-	TRBJ2-4	CASSYSGGKNIQYF
TRBV7-8	18	-	TRBJ2-1	CASSFGAGGPVNYNEQFF
TRBV5-1	14	-	TRBJ1-3	CASSLWGPGNTIYF
TRBV10-3	19	-	TRBJ2-1	CAISESPGLAGGSYNEQFF
TRBV27	14	-	TRBJ2-7	CASSLSPVWSEQYF
TRBV7-2	16	-	TRBJ1-3	CASSLFGGNTGNTIYF
TRBV28	16	-	TRBJ1-5	CASRTRTGTWGQPQHF
TRBV13	13	-	TRBJ2-2	CASRRVNTGELFF
TRBV28	12	-	TRBJ1-3	CASSKVGNTIYF
TRBV18	14	-	TRBJ1-2	CASSAKSGDYGYTF
TRBV2	14	-	TRBJ2-3	CASGRAGVTDTQYF
TRBV7-9	14	-	TRBJ2-2	CASSPTEYTGELFF
TRBV10-3	14	-	TRBJ1-5	CAIRAGGSNQPQHF
TRBV5-1	17	-	TRBJ2-7	CASSLASGLAGRYEQYF
TRBV6-1	13	few	TRBJ2-4	CASSESDKNIQYF
TRBV6-1	13	-	TRBJ1-2	CASSGSFSIGYTF
TRBV7-9	17	-	TRBJ2-5	CASSLVATWGERETQYF
TRBV18	13	-	TRBJ1-2	CASWREERGGYTF
TRBV30	11	-	TRBJ2-5	CAWTVGETQYF
TRBV5-1	14	-	TRBJ2-7	CASSLVGTAYEQYF
TRBV9	16	once	TRBJ2-1	CASSPARSRSYNEQFF
TRBV9	15	few	TRBJ2-1	CASSQDGRAIHEQFF
TRBV7-6	18	-	TRBJ2-2	CASSLGSGRGRDTGELFF
TRBV5-4	15	once	TRBJ2-5	CASSNLGTGKETQYF
TRBV6-6	16	few	TRBJ1-5	CASSPMQRGEHQPQHF
TRBV10-2	15	-	TRBJ1-1	CASRQGPAGNTEAFF
TRBV6-5	15	few	TRBJ1-2	CASSNHRGLIYGYTF
TRBV2	13	-	TRBJ1-3	CASSEGRGNTIYF
TRBV6-5	13	few	TRBJ1-5	CASSPGPAGPQHF
TRBV9	14	-	TRBJ2-5	CASSGNRGKETQYF